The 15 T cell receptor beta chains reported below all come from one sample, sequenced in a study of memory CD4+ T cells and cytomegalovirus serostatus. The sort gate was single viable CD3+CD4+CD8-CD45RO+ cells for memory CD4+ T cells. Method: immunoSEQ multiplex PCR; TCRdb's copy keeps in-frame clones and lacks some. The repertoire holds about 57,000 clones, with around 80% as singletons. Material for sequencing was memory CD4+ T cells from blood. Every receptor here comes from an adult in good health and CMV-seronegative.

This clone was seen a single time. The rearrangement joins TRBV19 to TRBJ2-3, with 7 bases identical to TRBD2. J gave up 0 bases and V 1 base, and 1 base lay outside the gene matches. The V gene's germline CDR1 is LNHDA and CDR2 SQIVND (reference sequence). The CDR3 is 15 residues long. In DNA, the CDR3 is TGTGCCAGTAGTATAGGCGGGGGTAGCACAGATACGCAGTATTTT. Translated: CASSIGGGSTDTQYF.

The CDR3 sequence is CASTGVGAWGETQYF. As DNA, the CDR3 is TGTGCCAGCACCGGTGTCGGGGCTTGGGGAGAGACCCAGTACTTC. The rearrangement joins TRBV27 to TRBJ2-5; D might be TRBD1 or TRBD2, each matching 5 bases. CDR1 is MNHEY and CDR2 is SMNVEV in the germline V gene (reference sequence). The CDR3 loop spans 15 amino acids. V was cut by 7 bases and J by 4 bases, with 19 bases left in between.

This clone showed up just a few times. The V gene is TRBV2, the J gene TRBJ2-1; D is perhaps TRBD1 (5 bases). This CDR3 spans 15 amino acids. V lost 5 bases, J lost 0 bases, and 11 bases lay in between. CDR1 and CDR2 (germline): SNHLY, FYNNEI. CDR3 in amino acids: CASSLDRGSYNEQFF. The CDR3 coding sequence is TGTGCCAGCAGTCTAGACAGAGGCTCCTACAATGAGCAGTTCTTC.

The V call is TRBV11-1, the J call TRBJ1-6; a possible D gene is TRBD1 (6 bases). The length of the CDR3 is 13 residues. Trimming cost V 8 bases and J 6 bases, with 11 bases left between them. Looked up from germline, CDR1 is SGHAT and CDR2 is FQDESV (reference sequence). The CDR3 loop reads CASGQTLNSPLHF. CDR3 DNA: TGTGCCAGCGGACAGACCCTTAATTCACCCCTCCACTTT.

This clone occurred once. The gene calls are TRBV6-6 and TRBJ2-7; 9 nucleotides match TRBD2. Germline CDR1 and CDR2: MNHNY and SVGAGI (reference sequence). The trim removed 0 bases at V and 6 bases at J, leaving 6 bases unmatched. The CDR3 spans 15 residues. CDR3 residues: CASSYSIAGVGEQYF. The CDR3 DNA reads TGTGCCAGCAGTTACTCGATAGCGGGAGTAGGCGAGCAGTACTTC.

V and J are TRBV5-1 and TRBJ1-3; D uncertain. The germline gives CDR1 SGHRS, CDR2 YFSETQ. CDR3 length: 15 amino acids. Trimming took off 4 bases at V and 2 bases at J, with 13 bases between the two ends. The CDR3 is CASSPRTDTGNTIYF. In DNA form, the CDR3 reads TGCGCCAGCAGCCCGAGGACGGATACTGGAAACACCATATATTTT.

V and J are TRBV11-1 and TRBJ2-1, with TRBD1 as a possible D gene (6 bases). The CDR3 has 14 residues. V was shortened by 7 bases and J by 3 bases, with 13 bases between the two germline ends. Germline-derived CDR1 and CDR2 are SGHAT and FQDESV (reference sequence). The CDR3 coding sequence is TGTGCCAGCAAGACAGGCAACGACTACAATGAGCAGTTCTTC. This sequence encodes CASKTGNDYNEQFF. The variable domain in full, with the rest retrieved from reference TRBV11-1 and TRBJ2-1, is EAEVAQSPRYKITEKSQAVAFWCDPISGHATLYWYRQILGQGPELLVQFQDESVVDDSQLPKDRFSAERLKGVDSTLKIQPAELGDSAMYLCASKTGNDYNEQFFGPGTRLTVL.

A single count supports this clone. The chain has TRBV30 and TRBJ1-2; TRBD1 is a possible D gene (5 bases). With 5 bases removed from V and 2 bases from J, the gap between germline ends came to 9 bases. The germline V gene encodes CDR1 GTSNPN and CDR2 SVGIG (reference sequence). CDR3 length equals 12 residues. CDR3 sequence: CAWVTGNYGYTF. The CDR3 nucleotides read TGTGCCTGGGTAACAGGCAACTATGGCTACACCTTC.

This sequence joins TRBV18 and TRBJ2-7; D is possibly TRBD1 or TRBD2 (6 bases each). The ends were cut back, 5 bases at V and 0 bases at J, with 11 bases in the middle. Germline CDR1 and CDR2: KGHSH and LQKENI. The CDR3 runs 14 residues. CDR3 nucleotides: TGTGCCAGCTCAGAGAGGGGGGTCTCCTACGAGCAGTACTTC. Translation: CASSERGVSYEQYF.

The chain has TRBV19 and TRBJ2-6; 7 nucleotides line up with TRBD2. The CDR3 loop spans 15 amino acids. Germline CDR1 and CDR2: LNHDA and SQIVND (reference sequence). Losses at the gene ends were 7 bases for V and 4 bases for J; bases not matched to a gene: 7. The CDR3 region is CASTNGGEGANVLTF. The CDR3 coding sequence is TGTGCCAGTACTAATGGGGGGGAAGGGGCCAACGTCCTGACTTTC.

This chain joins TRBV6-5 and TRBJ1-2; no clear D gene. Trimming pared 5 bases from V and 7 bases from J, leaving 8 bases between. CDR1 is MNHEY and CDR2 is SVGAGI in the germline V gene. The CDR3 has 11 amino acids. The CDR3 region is CASSGSLGYTF. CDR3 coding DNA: TGTGCCAGCAGTGGGTCTCTTGGCTACACCTTC.

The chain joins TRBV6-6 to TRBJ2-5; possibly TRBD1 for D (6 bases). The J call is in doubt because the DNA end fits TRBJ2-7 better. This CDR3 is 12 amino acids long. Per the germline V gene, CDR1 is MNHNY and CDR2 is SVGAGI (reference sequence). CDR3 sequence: CASSLGQNEQYF. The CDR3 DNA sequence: TGTGCCAGCAGTCTGGGACAAAACGAGCAGTACTTC.

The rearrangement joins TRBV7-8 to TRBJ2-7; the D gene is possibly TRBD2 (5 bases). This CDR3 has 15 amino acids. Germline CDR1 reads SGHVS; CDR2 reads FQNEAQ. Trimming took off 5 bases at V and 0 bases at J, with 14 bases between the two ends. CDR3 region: CASSIRRTVSYEQYF. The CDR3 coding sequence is TGTGCCAGCAGCATAAGGAGGACGGTCTCCTACGAGCAGTACTTC.

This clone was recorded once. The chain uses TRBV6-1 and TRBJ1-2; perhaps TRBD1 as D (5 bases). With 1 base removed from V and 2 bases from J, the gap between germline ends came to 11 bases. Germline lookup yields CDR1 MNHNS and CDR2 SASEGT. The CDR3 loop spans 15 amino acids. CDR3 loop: CASSEGGGRNYGYTF. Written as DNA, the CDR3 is TGTGCCAGCAGTGAAGGGGGGGGACGGAACTATGGCTACACCTTC.

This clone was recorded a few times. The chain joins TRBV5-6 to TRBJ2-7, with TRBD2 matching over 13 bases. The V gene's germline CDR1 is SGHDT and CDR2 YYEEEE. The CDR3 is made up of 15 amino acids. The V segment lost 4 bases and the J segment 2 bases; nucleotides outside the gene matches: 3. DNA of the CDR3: TGTGCCAGCAGCCGACTAGCGGGGGGAACCTACGAGCAGTACTTC. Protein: CASSRLAGGTYEQYF. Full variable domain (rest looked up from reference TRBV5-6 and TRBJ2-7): DAGVTQSPTHLIKTRGQQVTLRCSPKSGHDTVSWYQQALGQGPQFIFQYYEEEERQRGNFPDRFSGHQFPNYSSELNVNALLLGDSALYLCASSRLAGGTYEQYFGPGTRLTVT.